This T cell receptor (beta chain) originates from a study of blood T cell repertoires in COVID-19. The method was immunoSEQ multiplex PCR; TCRdb's version includes in-frame clones alone and lacks a portion of them. The sample holds under 400,000 clones, around 87% seen once. The CDR3 loop spans 14 amino acids. Losses at the gene ends were 4 bases for V and 3 bases for J; bases not matched to a gene: 4. CDR1 LNHDA and CDR2 SQIVND come from the germline V gene (reference sequence). This clone turned up a few times. This chain uses TRBV19 with TRBJ2-7; 9 positions agree with TRBD1. Material: PBMCs or T cells enriched from blood (not recorded which). The sequence derives from a middle-aged man in a cohort exposed to, infected with or recovered from COVID-19 (not recorded which). In DNA form, the CDR3 reads TGTGCCAGTAGTACCTCGGGACAGGGCTACGAGCAGTACTTC. This gives the protein CASSTSGQGYEQYF.